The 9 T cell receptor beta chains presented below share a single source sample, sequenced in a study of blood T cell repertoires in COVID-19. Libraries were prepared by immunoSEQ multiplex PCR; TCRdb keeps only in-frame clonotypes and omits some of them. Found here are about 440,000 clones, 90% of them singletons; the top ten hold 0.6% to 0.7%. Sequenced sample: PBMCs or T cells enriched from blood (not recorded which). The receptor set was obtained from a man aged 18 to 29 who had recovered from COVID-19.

The CDR3 DNA reads as TGTGCCAGCAGTGAAAGGGGAGGAGGGGGCAATCAGCCCCAGCATTTT. It encodes CASSERGGGGNQPQHF. The J gene is TRBJ1-5, the V gene TRBV6-1, with a weak D call TRBD1 (5 bases). V was trimmed by 2 bases and J by 2 bases, leaving 13 bases between them. The germline CDR1 and CDR2 sequences are MNHNS and SASEGT. CDR3 size: 16 residues.

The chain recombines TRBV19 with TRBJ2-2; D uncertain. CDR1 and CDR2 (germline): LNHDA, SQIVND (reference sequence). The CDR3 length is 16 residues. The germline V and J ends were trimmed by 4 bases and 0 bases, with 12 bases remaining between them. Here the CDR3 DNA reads TGTGCCAGTAGTAGTGGGCCCAACGCGAACACCGGGGAGCTGTTTTTT. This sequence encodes CASSSGPNANTGELFF.

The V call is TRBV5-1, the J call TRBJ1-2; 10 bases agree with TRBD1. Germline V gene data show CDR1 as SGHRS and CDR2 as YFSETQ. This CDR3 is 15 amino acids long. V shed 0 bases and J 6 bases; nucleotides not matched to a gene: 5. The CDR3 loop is CASSLEGQGSHGYTF. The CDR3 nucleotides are TGCGCCAGCAGCTTGGAGGGACAGGGGAGTCATGGCTACACCTTC.

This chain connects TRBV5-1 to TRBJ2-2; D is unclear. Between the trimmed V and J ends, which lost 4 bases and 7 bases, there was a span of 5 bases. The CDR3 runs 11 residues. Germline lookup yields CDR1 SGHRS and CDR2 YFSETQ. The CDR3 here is CASSRNGELFF. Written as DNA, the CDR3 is TGCGCCAGCAGCCGTAACGGGGAGCTGTTTTTT. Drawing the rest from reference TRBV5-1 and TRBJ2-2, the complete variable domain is KAGVTQTPRYLIKTRGQQVTLSCSPISGHRSVSWYQQTPGQGLQFLFEYFSETQRNKGNFPGRFSGRQFSNSRSEMNVSTLELGDSALYLCASSRNGELFFGEGSRLTVL.

The CDR3 sequence: CASSLTADSSNQPQHF. For the CDR3, the DNA is TGTGCCAGCTCACTCACGGCAGACAGTAGCAATCAGCCCCAGCATTTT. V usage is TRBV18 and J usage is TRBJ1-5; D is perhaps TRBD1 (5 bases). Trimming shortened V by 4 bases and J by 0 bases, and 13 bases separated the two germline ends. CDR1 and CDR2 from the germline V gene are KGHSH and LQKENI. The CDR3 totals 16 residues.

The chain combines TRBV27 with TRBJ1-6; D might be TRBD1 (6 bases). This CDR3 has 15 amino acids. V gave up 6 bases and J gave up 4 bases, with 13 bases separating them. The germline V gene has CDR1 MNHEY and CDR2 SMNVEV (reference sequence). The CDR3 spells CASSPRDKYNSPLHF. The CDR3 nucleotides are TGTGCCAGCAGCCCGAGGGACAAATATAATTCACCCCTCCACTTT.

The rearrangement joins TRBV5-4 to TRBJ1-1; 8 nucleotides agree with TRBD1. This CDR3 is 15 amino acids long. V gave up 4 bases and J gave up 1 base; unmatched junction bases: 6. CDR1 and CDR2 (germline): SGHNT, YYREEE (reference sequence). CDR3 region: CASSTRTGRNTEAFF. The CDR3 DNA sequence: TGTGCCAGCAGCACACGGACAGGGAGGAACACTGAAGCTTTCTTT.

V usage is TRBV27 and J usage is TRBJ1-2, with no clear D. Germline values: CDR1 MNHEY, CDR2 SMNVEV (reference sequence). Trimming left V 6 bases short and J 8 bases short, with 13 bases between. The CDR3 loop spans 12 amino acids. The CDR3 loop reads CASSSVPGGYTF. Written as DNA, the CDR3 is TGTGCCAGCAGCTCAGTACCGGGAGGCTACACCTTC.

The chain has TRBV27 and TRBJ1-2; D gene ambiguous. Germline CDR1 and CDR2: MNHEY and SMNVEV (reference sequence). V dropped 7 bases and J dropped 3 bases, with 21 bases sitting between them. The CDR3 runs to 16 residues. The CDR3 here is CASTERAGTSHYGYTF. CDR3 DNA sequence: TGTGCCAGCACCGAGAGAGCGGGTACCTCCCACTATGGCTACACCTTC.